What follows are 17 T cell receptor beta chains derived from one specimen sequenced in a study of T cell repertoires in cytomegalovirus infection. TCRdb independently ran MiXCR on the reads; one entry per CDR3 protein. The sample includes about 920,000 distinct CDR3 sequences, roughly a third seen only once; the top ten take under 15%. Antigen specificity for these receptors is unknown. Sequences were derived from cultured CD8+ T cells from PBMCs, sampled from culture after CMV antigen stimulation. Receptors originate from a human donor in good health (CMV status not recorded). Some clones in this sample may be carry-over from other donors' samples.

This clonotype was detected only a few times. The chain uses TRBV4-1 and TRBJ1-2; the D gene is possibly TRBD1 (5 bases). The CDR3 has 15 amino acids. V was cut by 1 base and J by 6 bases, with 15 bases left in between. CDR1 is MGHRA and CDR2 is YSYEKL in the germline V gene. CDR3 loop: CASSQGPNGGNGYTF. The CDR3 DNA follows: TGCGCCAGCAGCCAAGGCCCCAATGGGGGAAATGGCTACACCTTC.

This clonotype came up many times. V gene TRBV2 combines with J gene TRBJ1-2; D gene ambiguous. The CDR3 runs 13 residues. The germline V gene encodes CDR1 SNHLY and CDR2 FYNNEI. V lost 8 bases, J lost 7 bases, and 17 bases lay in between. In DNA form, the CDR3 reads TGTGCCAGCGTCTCGGGCCCGAGCTTTGGCTACACCTTC. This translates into CASVSGPSFGYTF.

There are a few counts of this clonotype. The CDR3 reads CATSGEIGQLNYGYTF. CDR3 coding DNA: TGTGCCACCAGCGGGGAGATTGGACAGTTGAACTATGGCTACACCTTC. V is TRBV15 and J is TRBJ1-2; perhaps TRBD1 as D (6 bases). The CDR3 is 16 amino acids. Between the trimmed V and J ends, which lost 5 bases and 2 bases, there was a span of 18 bases. Per the germline V gene, CDR1 is LNHNV and CDR2 is YYDKDF (reference sequence).

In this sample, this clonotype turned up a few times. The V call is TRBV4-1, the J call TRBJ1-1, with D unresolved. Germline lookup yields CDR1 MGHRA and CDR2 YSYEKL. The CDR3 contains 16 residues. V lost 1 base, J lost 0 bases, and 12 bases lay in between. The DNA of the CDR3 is TGCGCCAGCAGCCAAGTAAGGCGGTCAGTGAACACTGAAGCTTTCTTT. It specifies CASSQVRRSVNTEAFF.

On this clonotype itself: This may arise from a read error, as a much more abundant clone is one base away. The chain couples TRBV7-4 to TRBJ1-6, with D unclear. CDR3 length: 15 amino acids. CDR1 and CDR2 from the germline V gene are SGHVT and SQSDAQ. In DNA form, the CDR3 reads TGTGTCAGCAGTAAGCCCGGGCCCAATAATTCACCCCTCCACTTT. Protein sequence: CVSSKPGPNNSPLHF.

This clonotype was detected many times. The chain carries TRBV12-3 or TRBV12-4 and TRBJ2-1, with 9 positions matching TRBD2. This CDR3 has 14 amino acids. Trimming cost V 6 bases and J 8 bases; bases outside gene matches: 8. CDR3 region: CASRSPGLAYEQFF. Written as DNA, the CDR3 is TGTGCCAGCAGGAGTCCGGGACTAGCTTATGAGCAGTTCTTC.

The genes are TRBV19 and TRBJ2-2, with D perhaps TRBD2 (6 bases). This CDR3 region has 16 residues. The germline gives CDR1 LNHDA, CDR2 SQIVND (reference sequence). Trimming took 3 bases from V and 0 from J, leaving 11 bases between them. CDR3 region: CASSIEPGANTGELFF. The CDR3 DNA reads TGTGCCAGTAGTATTGAACCGGGGGCGAACACCGGGGAGCTGTTTTTT.

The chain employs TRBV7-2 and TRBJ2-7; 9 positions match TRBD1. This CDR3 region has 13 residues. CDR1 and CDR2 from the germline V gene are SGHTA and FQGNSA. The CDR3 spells CASSLDGTGPPEV. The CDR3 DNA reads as TGTGCCAGCAGCTTAGATGGGACAGGGCCCCCCGAGGTC.

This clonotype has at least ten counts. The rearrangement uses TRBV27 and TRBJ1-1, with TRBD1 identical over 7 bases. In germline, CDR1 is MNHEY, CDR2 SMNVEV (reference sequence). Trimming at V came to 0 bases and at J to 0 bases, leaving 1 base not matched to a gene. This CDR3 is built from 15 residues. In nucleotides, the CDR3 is TGTGCCAGCAGTTTATCGGGACAGTTGAACACTGAAGCTTTCTTT. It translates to CASSLSGQLNTEAFF.

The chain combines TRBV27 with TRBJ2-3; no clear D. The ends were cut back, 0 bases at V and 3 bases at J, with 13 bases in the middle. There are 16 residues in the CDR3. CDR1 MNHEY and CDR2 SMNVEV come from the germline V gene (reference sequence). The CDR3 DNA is TGTGCCAGCAGTTTATCGAACATGTCCCCGACAGATACGCAGTATTTT. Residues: CASSLSNMSPTDTQYF.

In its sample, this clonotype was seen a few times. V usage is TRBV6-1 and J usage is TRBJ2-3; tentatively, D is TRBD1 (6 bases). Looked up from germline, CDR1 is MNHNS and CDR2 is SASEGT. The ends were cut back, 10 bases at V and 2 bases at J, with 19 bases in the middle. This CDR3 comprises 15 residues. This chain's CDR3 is CATQGRGGYTDTQYF. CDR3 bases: TGTGCCACCCAGGGCAGGGGCGGTTACACAGATACGCAGTATTTT.

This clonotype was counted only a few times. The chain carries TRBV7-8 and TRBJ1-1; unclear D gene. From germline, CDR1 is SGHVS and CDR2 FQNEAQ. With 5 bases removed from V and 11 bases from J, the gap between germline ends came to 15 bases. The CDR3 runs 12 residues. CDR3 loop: CASSIGGGVAFF. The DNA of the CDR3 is TGTGCCAGCAGCATCGGAGGAGGAGTGGCTTTCTTT.

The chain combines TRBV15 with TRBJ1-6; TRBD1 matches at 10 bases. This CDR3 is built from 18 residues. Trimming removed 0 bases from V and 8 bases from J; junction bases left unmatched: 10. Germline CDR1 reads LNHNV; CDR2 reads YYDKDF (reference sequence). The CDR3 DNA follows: TGTGCCACCAGCAGAGATGGCGGGACAGGGGCTTGGGATTCACCCCTCCACTTT. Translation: CATSRDGGTGAWDSPLHF.

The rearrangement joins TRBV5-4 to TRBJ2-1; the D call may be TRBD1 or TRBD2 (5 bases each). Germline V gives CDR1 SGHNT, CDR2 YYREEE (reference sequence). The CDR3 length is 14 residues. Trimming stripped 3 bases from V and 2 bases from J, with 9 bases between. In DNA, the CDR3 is TGTGCCAGCAGCTCCCGGGGACCCTACAATGAGCAGTTCTTC. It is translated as CASSSRGPYNEQFF.

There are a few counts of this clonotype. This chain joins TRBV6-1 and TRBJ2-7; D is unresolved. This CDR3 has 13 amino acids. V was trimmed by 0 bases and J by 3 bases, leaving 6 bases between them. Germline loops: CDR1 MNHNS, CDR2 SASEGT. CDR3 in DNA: TGTGCCAGCAGTGAAGCGATCAGCTACGAGCAGTACGTC. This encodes CASSEAISYEQYV.

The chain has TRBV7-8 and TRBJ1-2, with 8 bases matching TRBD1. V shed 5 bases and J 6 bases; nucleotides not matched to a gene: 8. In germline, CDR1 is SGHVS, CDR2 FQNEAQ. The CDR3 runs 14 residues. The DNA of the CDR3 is TGTGCCAGCAGCCTACGGACAGGGTGGAATGGCTACACCTTC. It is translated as CASSLRTGWNGYTF.

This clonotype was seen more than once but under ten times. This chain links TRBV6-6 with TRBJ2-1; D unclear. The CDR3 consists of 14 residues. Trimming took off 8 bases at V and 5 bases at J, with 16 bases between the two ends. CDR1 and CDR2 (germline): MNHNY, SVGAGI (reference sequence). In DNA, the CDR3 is TGTGCCAGCCATACCCCCAGACTCCACAATGAGCAGTTCTTC. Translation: CASHTPRLHNEQFF.